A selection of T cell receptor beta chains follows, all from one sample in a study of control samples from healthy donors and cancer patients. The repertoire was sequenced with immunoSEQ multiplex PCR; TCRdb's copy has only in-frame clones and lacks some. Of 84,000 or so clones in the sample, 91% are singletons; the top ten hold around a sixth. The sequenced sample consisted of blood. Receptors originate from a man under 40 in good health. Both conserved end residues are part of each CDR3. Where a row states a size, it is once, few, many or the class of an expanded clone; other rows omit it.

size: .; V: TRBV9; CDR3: CASSVGLAWYEQYF
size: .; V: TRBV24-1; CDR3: CATSVGGGGDPVSYEQYF
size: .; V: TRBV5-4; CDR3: CASSADVVYEQYF
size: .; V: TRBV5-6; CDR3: CASSFGVRGRNTEAFF
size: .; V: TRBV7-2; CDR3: CASSPTAHDEQFF
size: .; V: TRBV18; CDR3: CASSPDKVGRRNEKLFF
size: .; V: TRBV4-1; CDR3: CASSQVYGQGIYEQYF
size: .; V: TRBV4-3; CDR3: CASSQAYGSSYNEQFF
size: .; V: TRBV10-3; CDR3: CAISSGEDNYGYTF
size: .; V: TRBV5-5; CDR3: CASSLLTGLNTEAFF
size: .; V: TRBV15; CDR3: CATSREGGNPSEPQHF
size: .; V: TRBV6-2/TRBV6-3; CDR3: CASSYLMGRTTNQIETQYF
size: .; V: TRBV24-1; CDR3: CAASAGPNYGYTF
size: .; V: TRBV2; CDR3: CASRGQGLWNSPLHF
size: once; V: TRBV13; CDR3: CASSLVGESYEQYF
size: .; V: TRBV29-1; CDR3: CSVLVTHGYNSPLHF
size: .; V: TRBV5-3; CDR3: CARSQQGNPPYGYTF
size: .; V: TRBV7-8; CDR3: CASSSRVETQYF
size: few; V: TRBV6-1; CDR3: CASSEGTGVNYGYTF
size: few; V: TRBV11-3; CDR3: CASSAGTSSTDTQYF
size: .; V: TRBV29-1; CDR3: CSVGGVNTEAFF
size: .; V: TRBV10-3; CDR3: CAISEGDSDNYGYTF
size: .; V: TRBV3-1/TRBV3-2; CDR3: CASSQALRGDRRQETQYF
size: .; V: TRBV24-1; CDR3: CATSDSSMGQGGYNEQFF
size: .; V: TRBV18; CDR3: CASSRTGNEQFF
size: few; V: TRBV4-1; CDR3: CASSQGLAGELGVETQYF
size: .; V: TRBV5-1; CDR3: CASSFPTGTGDYEQYF
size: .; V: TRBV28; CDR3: CASSFNGNQPQHF
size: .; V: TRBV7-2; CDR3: CASSITSGQETQYF
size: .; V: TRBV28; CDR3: CASSLLRNTEAFF
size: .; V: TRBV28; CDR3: CASSTYPGGNSHQPQHF
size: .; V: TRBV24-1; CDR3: CATHAGRGNQPQHF
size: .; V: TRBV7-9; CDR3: CASSLSGGHQETQYF
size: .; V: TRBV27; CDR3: CASSLVQANSPLHF
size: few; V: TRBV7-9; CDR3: CASSLEAYEQYF
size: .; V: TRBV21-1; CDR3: CASSQVFVDVVFYEKLFF
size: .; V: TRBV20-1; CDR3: CSASSGAEEKLFF
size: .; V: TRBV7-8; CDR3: CASSLDGQAGETQYF
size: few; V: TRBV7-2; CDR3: CASSLGRARQPQHF
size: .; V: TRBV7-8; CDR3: CASSLWDRDYTGELFF
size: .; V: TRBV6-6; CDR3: CASSPRAVGRLLNSPLHF
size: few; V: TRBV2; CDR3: CASLLAGGPGEQFF
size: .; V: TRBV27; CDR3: CASSLSSVSSNQPQHF
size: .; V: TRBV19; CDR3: CASRDRAGGYGYTF
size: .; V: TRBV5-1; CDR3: CASSLGSIKRYEQYF
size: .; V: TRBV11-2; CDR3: CASSLIGYRLANEKLFF
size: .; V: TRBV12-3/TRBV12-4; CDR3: CASSFTIGAIYF
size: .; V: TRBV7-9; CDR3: CASSLSRDYGYTF
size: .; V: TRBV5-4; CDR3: CASSFEGVTDTQYF
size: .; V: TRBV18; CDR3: CASSSGGEPGTLHF
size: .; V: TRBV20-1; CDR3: CSASGSSYEQYF
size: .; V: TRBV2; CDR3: CASSGQGEDEAFF
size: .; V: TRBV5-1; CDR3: CASSLGPSDRATYEQYF
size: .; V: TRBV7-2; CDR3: CASSGGRDSPGANVLTF
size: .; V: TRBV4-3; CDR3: CASSQEPESSYEQYF